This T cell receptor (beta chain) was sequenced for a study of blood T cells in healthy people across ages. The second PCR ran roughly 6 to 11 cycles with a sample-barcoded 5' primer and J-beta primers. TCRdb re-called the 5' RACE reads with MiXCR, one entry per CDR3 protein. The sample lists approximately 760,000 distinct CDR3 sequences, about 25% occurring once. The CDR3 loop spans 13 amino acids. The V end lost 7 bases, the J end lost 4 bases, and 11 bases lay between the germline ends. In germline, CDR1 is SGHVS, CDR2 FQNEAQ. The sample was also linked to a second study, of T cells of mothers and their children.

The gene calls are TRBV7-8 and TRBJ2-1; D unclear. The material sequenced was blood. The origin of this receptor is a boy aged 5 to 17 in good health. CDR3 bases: TGTGCCAGCAATCTGGTCTCTTACAATGAGCAGTTCTTC. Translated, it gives CASNLVSYNEQFF.